What follows are 22 T cell receptor beta chains derived from one specimen sequenced in a study of blood T cell repertoires in COVID-19. Method: immunoSEQ multiplex PCR; TCRdb's copy keeps in-frame clones and lacks some. In the table there are some 490,000 clones, around nine tenths of which are singletons. Sample: PBMCs or T cells enriched from blood (not recorded which). All receptors derive from a woman aged 60-75 years who had recovered from COVID-19.

The rearrangement joins TRBV13 to TRBJ2-1, with 7 bases identical to TRBD1. This CDR3 spans 15 amino acids. Per germline, CDR1 PRHDT and CDR2 FYEKMQ (reference sequence). With 5 bases clipped from V and 9 bases from J, the junction kept 13 bases outside the gene matches. CDR3 sequence reads: CASSLRTGYPGEQFF. CDR3 sequence (DNA): TGTGCCAGCAGCCTACGGACAGGCTACCCAGGTGAGCAGTTCTTC. The full variable domain, its missing parts supplied by reference TRBV13 and TRBJ2-1, is AAGVIQSPRHLIKEKRETATLKCYPIPRHDTVYWYQQGPGQDPQFLISFYEKMQSDKGSIPDRFSAQQFSDYHSELNMSSLELGDSALYFCASSLRTGYPGEQFFGPGTRLTVL.

V gene TRBV18 combines with J gene TRBJ1-4; 10 nucleotides align to TRBD1. The V segment lost 2 bases and the J segment 5 bases; nucleotides outside the gene matches: 2. CDR1 is KGHSH, CDR2 LQKENI, per germline. The CDR3 loop spans 15 amino acids. CDR3 region: CASSPDRGQNEKLFF. The CDR3 DNA is TGTGCCAGCTCACCAGACAGGGGGCAAAATGAAAAACTGTTTTTT.

The chain combines TRBV24-1 with TRBJ2-5; 8 nucleotides match TRBD1. After removal of 4 bases from V and 4 bases from J, the junction contained 7 bases not matched to a gene. The CDR3 has 15 amino acids. Germline CDR1 reads KGHDR; CDR2 reads SFDVKD. The CDR3: CATSDTGGEGETQYF. The DNA of the CDR3 is TGTGCCACCAGTGACACAGGGGGAGAAGGAGAGACCCAGTACTTC.

The V gene is TRBV5-6, the J gene TRBJ2-2; TRBD1 aligns across 8 bases. The CDR3 contains 16 residues. The V gene's germline CDR1 is SGHDT and CDR2 YYEEEE. J lost 2 bases, V lost 3 bases, and 6 bases had no gene match. CDR3 sequence reads: CASSWLGQANTGELFF. The CDR3 DNA reads TGTGCCAGCAGCTGGCTGGGACAGGCTAACACCGGGGAGCTGTTTTTT.

This rearrangement joins TRBV5-1 to TRBJ1-6; D ambiguous. The CDR3 has 14 amino acids. V was shortened by 5 bases and J by 9 bases, with 15 bases between the two germline ends. Germline values: CDR1 SGHRS, CDR2 YFSETQ. CDR3 protein: CASRSPAEGSPLHF. As DNA, the CDR3 is TGCGCCAGCAGATCCCCCGCGGAAGGTTCACCCCTCCACTTT.

CDR3 protein: CASSQGTDSYNEQFF. The CDR3 region has the DNA TGCGCCAGCAGCCAGGGGACAGACTCCTACAATGAGCAGTTCTTC. The chain carries TRBV4-1 and TRBJ2-1; 7 bases match TRBD1. The CDR3 runs 15 residues. Per the germline V gene, CDR1 is MGHRA and CDR2 is YSYEKL. V shed 3 bases and J 0 bases; nucleotides not matched to a gene: 2.

The chain links TRBV7-8 to TRBJ1-2, with D possibly being TRBD1 (5 bases). V lost 5 bases, J lost 3 bases, and 19 bases lay in between. This CDR3 is built from 16 residues. Germline V gene sequence: CDR1 SGHVS, CDR2 FQNEAQ. Here the CDR3 DNA reads TGTGCCAGCAGCCCCAAGGGGTCCCGGGGGGACTATGGCTACACCTTC. Its protein product is CASSPKGSRGDYGYTF.

The chain has TRBV19 and TRBJ2-7; 7 bases fit TRBD1. The length of the CDR3 is 16 residues. Germline V lookup: CDR1 LNHDA, CDR2 SQIVND (reference sequence). With 6 bases clipped from V and 5 bases from J, the junction kept 16 bases outside the gene matches. This CDR3 is CASRDMGQNPSNEQYF. In nucleotides, the CDR3 is TGTGCCAGTAGGGATATGGGACAGAACCCATCTAACGAGCAGTACTTC. The full variable domain, rest sourced from reference TRBV19 and TRBJ2-7, is DGGITQSPKYLFRKEGQNVTLSCEQNLNHDAMYWYRQDPGQGLRLIYYSQIVNDFQKGDIAEGYSVSREKKESFPLTVTSAQKNPTAFYLCASRDMGQNPSNEQYFGPGTRLTVT.

J is TRBJ1-2 and V is TRBV5-5; unclear D gene. The ends were cut back, 2 bases at V and 0 bases at J, with 11 bases in the middle. The CDR3 has 15 amino acids. From germline, CDR1 is SGHKS and CDR2 YYEKEE (reference sequence). The CDR3 coding sequence is TGTGCCAGCAGCTTTACGATGGCCACTAACTATGGCTACACCTTC. As protein: CASSFTMATNYGYTF.

V usage is TRBV5-5 and J usage is TRBJ2-1, with 8 positions matching TRBD1. CDR3 length: 15 amino acids. Looked up from germline, CDR1 is SGHKS and CDR2 is YYEKEE (reference sequence). V gave up 4 bases and J gave up 2 bases; unmatched junction bases: 5. CDR3 coding DNA: TGTGCCAGCAGCCTACAGGGGGGAGCCTACAATGAGCAGTTCTTC. Protein sequence: CASSLQGGAYNEQFF.

This chain joins TRBV5-1 and TRBJ1-6, with D unresolved. V lost 2 bases and J 7 bases, leaving 16 bases between the germline ends. The germline V gene has CDR1 SGHRS and CDR2 YFSETQ. The CDR3 has 16 residues. The CDR3 region has the DNA TGCGCCAGCAGCTTAAATATCGGGGATAAGAATTCACCCCTCCACTTT. Protein product: CASSLNIGDKNSPLHF.

The chain combines TRBV19 with TRBJ1-5; no firm D call. V was shortened by 2 bases and J by 5 bases, with 10 bases between the two germline ends. Germline CDR1 LNHDA, CDR2 SQIVND (reference sequence). This CDR3 has 14 residues. Here the CDR3 DNA reads TGTGCCAGTAGTATAATGGCCGCGGATCAGCCCCAGCATTTT. This codes for CASSIMAADQPQHF.

The chain carries TRBV6-5 and TRBJ2-7; D is perhaps TRBD1 (5 bases). The CDR3 covers 14 residues. V gave up 5 bases and J gave up 1 base, with 12 bases separating them. CDR1 is MNHEY and CDR2 is SVGAGI in the germline V gene. The CDR3 sequence: CASSPVTGSYEQYF. The CDR3 nucleotides read TGTGCCAGCAGTCCTGTAACAGGTTCCTACGAGCAGTACTTC.

The DNA for the CDR3 is TGCGCCAGCAGCCTGTCAGGGGAGAGTCTCACAGATACGCAGTATTTT. Its translation is CASSLSGESLTDTQYF. This rearrangement joins TRBV5-1 to TRBJ2-3; D is possibly TRBD1 (6 bases). CDR1 is SGHRS, CDR2 YFSETQ, per germline. Trimming removed 4 bases at V and 2 bases at J, with 17 bases between. The CDR3 loop spans 16 amino acids.

Here the CDR3 reads CASALRTGGGTEAFF. The DNA for the CDR3 is TGTGCTAGTGCCTTACGAACAGGGGGGGGGACTGAAGCTTTCTTT. The chain combines TRBV12-5 with TRBJ1-1; TRBD1 matches at 8 bases. With V trimmed by 7 bases and J by 5 bases, 12 bases remained unmatched. Germline loops: CDR1 LGHNT, CDR2 FRNRAP. The CDR3 has 15 amino acids.

The V and J genes are TRBV7-9 and TRBJ1-1; a weak D match, TRBD1 (5 bases). V was pared by 4 bases and J by 3 bases, with 6 bases between. CDR1 is SEHNR, CDR2 FQNEAQ, per germline (reference sequence). The CDR3 spans 12 residues. The CDR3 DNA is TGTGCCAGCAGCTGGGGGGACACTGAAGCTTTCTTT. Translation gives CASSWGDTEAFF. Together with reference TRBV7-9 and TRBJ1-1, the CDR3 gives the full variable domain: DTGVSQNPRHKITKRGQNVTFRCDPISEHNRLYWYRQTLGQGPEFLTYFQNEAQLEKSRLLSDRFSAERPKGSFSTLEIQRTEQGDSAMYLCASSWGDTEAFFGQGTRLTVV.

The chain has TRBV6-4 and TRBJ1-5; the D is unclear. Trimming took 1 base from V and 2 from J, leaving 12 bases between them. The germline gives CDR1 MRHNA, CDR2 SNTAGT. This CDR3 comprises 16 residues. The CDR3 DNA reads TGTGCCAGCAGTGACTGGTATGGAGTGCGCAATCAGCCCCAGCATTTT. It translates to CASSDWYGVRNQPQHF.

The chain recombines TRBV2 with TRBJ1-1; 8 bases are shared with TRBD1. Per germline, CDR1 SNHLY and CDR2 FYNNEI. The CDR3 extends over 15 amino acids. The V segment lost 5 bases and the J segment 2 bases; nucleotides outside the gene matches: 7. The CDR3 region has the DNA TGTGCCAGCAGTACCGGGACAGGATTTAACACTGAAGCTTTCTTT. As protein: CASSTGTGFNTEAFF.

V gene TRBV24-1 combines with J gene TRBJ1-5, with D possibly matching TRBD1 (5 bases). From germline, CDR1 is KGHDR and CDR2 SFDVKD. Trimming took 4 bases from V and 3 from J, leaving 18 bases between them. The CDR3 sequence is 17 residues long. The CDR3 loop is CATSDRTNPGNNQPQHF. For the CDR3, the DNA is TGTGCCACCAGTGACCGGACAAATCCTGGCAACAATCAGCCCCAGCATTTT.

This clone was detected once. The chain has TRBV7-2 and TRBJ1-2, with D perhaps matching TRBD1 (5 bases). The CDR3 is made up of 17 amino acids. Germline-derived CDR1 and CDR2 are SGHTA and FQGNSA. The V end was cut by 1 base, the J end by 7 bases, with 22 bases between. As DNA, the CDR3 is TGTGCCAGCAGCTTAGGGGCAGGGCAGGGACTGTTGGGTGGCTACACCTTC. Amino acid sequence: CASSLGAGQGLLGGYTF.

V and J are TRBV24-1 and TRBJ1-5; 7 bases fit TRBD1. Germline loops: CDR1 KGHDR, CDR2 SFDVKD. The CDR3 covers 14 residues. V was clipped by 0 bases and J by 8 bases; unmatched bases: 3. Written as DNA, the CDR3 is TGTGCCACCAGTGATTTGACAGGGGTAGAGCCCCAGCATTTT. Amino acid sequence: CATSDLTGVEPQHF.

The chain joins TRBV9 to TRBJ2-1; tentative D call: TRBD1 (5 bases). The CDR3 has 15 residues. Between the trimmed V and J ends, which lost 0 bases and 4 bases, there was a span of 11 bases. Germline CDR1 is SGDLS and CDR2 is YYNGEE. The CDR3 protein is CASSVDPRQYNEQFF. DNA of the CDR3: TGTGCCAGCAGCGTAGATCCGCGACAGTACAATGAGCAGTTCTTC.